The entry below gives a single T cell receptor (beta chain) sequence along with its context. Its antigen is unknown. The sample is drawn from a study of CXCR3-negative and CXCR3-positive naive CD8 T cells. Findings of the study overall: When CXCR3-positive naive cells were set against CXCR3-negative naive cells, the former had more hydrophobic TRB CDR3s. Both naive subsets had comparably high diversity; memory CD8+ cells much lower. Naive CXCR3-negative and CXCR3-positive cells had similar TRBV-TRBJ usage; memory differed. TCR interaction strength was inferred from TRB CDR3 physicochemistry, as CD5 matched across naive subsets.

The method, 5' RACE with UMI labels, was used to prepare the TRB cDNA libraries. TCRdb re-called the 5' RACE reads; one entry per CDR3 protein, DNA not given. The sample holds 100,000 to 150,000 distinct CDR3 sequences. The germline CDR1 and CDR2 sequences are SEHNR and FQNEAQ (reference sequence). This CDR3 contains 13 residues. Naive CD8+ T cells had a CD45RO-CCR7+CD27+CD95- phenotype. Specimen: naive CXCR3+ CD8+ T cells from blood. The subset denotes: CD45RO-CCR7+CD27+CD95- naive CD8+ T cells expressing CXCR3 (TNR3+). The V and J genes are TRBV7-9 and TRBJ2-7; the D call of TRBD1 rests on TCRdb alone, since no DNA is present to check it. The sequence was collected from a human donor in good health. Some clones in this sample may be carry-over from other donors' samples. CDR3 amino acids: CASSGRDSYEQYF.